These 32 T cell receptor beta chains were sequenced from one sample in a study of T cell responses to AZD1222 COVID-19 vaccine. The table came from immunoSEQ multiplex PCR; TCRdb's copy has only in-frame clones and leaves some out. Of about 130,000 clones in the sample, nearly 95% were seen once. Material: peripheral blood, obtained on day 0 of AZD1222 vaccination. The receptors were sampled from an adult in good health.

This clone was counted only a few times. V gene TRBV18 combines with J gene TRBJ1-1, with D perhaps matching TRBD1 (5 bases). The CDR3 loop spans 13 amino acids. V lost 1 base to trimming and J lost 6 bases, with 9 bases between them. Germline CDR1 is KGHSH and CDR2 is LQKENI. DNA for the CDR3: TGTGCCAGCTCACCACAGGGGAGCGCTGAAGCTTTCTTT. It specifies CASSPQGSAEAFF.

The chain couples TRBV7-9 to TRBJ2-1, with a weak D call TRBD1 (5 bases). The germline gives CDR1 SEHNR, CDR2 FQNEAQ (reference sequence). V was shortened by 4 bases and J by 3 bases, with 7 bases between the two germline ends. CDR3 length equals 13 residues. The CDR3 reads CASSWQGYNEQFF. The CDR3 DNA is TGTGCCAGCAGCTGGCAGGGCTACAATGAGCAGTTCTTC.

The rearrangement joins TRBV4-1 to TRBJ1-2; D remains ambiguous. Germline CDR1 and CDR2: MGHRA and YSYEKL. The CDR3 length is 15 residues. V shed 5 bases and J shed 0 bases, with 13 bases lying between them. CDR3 nucleotide sequence: TGCGCCAGCAGCTCCCGTCACGGGACTAACTATGGCTACACCTTC. Its protein is CASSSRHGTNYGYTF.

The chain recombines TRBV7-2 with TRBJ1-5, with 7 bases identical to TRBD1. The CDR3 contains 14 residues. V shed 3 bases, J shed 1 base, and the junction held 0 bases outside the gene matches. Germline CDR1 and CDR2: SGHTA and FQGNSA. CDR3 region: CASSLTGSNQPQHF. The CDR3 DNA sequence: TGTGCCAGCAGCTTGACAGGGAGCAATCAGCCCCAGCATTTT.

CDR3 amino acids: CASREGQGGSGEQFF. CDR3 nucleotide sequence: TGTGCCAGCAGGGAGGGACAGGGAGGTTCCGGTGAGCAGTTCTTC. The chain recombines TRBV6-5 with TRBJ2-1, with TRBD1 matching 9 bases. CDR1 and CDR2 (germline): MNHEY, SVGAGI. V dropped 6 bases and J dropped 9; count of bases not matched to a gene: 12. The CDR3 contains 15 residues.

This chain joins TRBV5-1 and TRBJ1-2; maybe TRBD1 (5 bases). Trimming took off 2 bases at V and 2 bases at J, with 10 bases between the two ends. CDR3 length: 14 residues. CDR1 is SGHRS, CDR2 YFSETQ, per germline. This CDR3 is CASSFGGRNYGYTF. The CDR3 nucleotides read TGCGCCAGCAGCTTTGGGGGACGCAACTATGGCTACACCTTC.

The J gene is TRBJ1-1, the V gene TRBV7-9; no firm D call. Looked up from germline, CDR1 is SEHNR and CDR2 is FQNEAQ (reference sequence). The CDR3 totals 15 residues. The V and J ends lost 2 bases and 3 bases respectively, with 13 bases between them. This CDR3 is CASSLTTPGDTEAFF. CDR3 nucleotides: TGTGCCAGCAGCTTAACAACACCCGGGGACACTGAAGCTTTCTTT.

The V and J genes are TRBV2 and TRBJ1-1; no clear D. The CDR3 spans 15 residues. CDR1 is SNHLY and CDR2 is FYNNEI in the germline V gene. V lost 2 bases, J lost 3 bases, and 13 bases lay in between. CDR3 protein: CASSEMGGGDTEAFF. In DNA form, the CDR3 reads TGTGCCAGCAGTGAAATGGGCGGTGGGGACACTGAAGCTTTCTTT.

This sequence joins TRBV19 and TRBJ1-1, with a tentative D call TRBD1 (5 bases). CDR1 and CDR2 (germline): LNHDA, SQIVND (reference sequence). V was shortened by 6 bases and J by 2 bases, with 16 bases between the two germline ends. The CDR3 loop spans 15 amino acids. CDR3 sequence reads: CASSFLPTANTEAFF. CDR3 sequence (DNA): TGTGCCAGTAGCTTCCTCCCGACAGCCAACACTGAAGCTTTCTTT.

The chain combines TRBV9 with TRBJ1-1; the D is unclear. This CDR3 comprises 13 residues. The germline CDR1 and CDR2 sequences are SGDLS and YYNGEE. With 6 bases removed from V and 0 bases from J, the gap between germline ends came to 9 bases. CDR3 residues: CASNTEMNTEAFF. CDR3 nucleotides: TGTGCCAGCAATACAGAAATGAACACTGAAGCTTTCTTT.

This chain connects TRBV19 to TRBJ1-1, with unresolved D. With 4 bases removed from V and 1 base from J, the gap between germline ends came to 10 bases. CDR3 length: 14 amino acids. Per germline, CDR1 LNHDA and CDR2 SQIVND (reference sequence). The CDR3: CASSTNDGNTEAFF. The CDR3, as DNA: TGTGCCAGTAGTACCAATGACGGGAACACTGAAGCTTTCTTT.

This clone was seen only once. J is TRBJ1-1 and V is TRBV30, with a weak D call TRBD1 (5 bases). This CDR3 is built from 17 residues. V was cut by 5 bases and J by 1 base, with 23 bases left in between. Germline-derived CDR1 and CDR2 are GTSNPN and SVGIG (reference sequence). CDR3 nucleotides: TGTGCCTGGTGGCGTGACAGTCCTTCTGAATGGAACACTGAAGCTTTCTTT. This encodes CAWWRDSPSEWNTEAFF. The full variable domain, with the rest looked up from reference TRBV30 and TRBJ1-1, is SQTIHQWPATLVQPVGSPLSLECTVEGTSNPNLYWYRQAAGRGLQLLFYSVGIGQISSEVPQNLSASRPQDRQFILSSKKLLLSDSGFYLCAWWRDSPSEWNTEAFFGQGTRLTVV.

The chain carries TRBV18 and TRBJ1-5; D perhaps matches TRBD1 (5 bases). Trimming removed 2 bases from V and 0 bases from J, with 8 bases in between. CDR3 length: 15 amino acids. Looked up from germline, CDR1 is KGHSH and CDR2 is LQKENI. CDR3 protein: CASSPETGSNQPQHF. In DNA, the CDR3 is TGTGCCAGCTCACCAGAAACAGGTAGCAATCAGCCCCAGCATTTT. The full variable domain, rest sourced from reference TRBV18 and TRBJ1-5, is NAGVMQNPRHLVRRRGQEARLRCSPMKGHSHVYWYRQLPEEGLKFMVYLQKENIIDESGMPKERFSAEFPKEGPSILRIQQVVRGDSAAYFCASSPETGSNQPQHFGDGTRLSIL.

The rearrangement links TRBV10-2 to TRBJ1-6; D unclear. The V end lost 0 bases, the J end lost 11 bases, and 11 bases lay between the germline ends. The length of the CDR3 is 14 residues. Per the germline V gene, CDR1 is WSHSY and CDR2 is SAAADI. The CDR3, as DNA: TGCGCCAGCAGTGAGTCGGGGAGAGGAGCACCCCTCCACTTT. Translation: CASSESGRGAPLHF.

The chain recombines TRBV5-1 with TRBJ1-6; 10 nucleotides line up with TRBD1. Per germline, CDR1 SGHRS and CDR2 YFSETQ. J lost 9 bases, V lost 4 bases, and 4 bases had no gene match. This CDR3 is 14 amino acids long. This chain's CDR3 is CASSPGDRGSPLHF. The CDR3 nucleotides are TGCGCCAGCAGCCCCGGGGACAGGGGTTCACCCCTCCACTTT.

This clone occurred once. The rearrangement uses TRBV6-2 or TRBV6-3 and TRBJ2-5; no firm D call. V lost 4 bases and J 2 bases, leaving 17 bases between the germline ends. Germline V gene lookup returns CDR1 MNHEY and CDR2 SVGEGT. The CDR3 loop spans 16 amino acids. The chain's CDR3 is CASSLDHEPKQETQYF. CDR3 in DNA: TGTGCCAGCAGTTTGGATCACGAACCAAAACAAGAGACCCAGTACTTC.

The rearrangement joins TRBV11-2 to TRBJ2-7; TRBD2 agrees at 15 bases. The germline CDR1 and CDR2 sequences are SGHAT and FQNNGV. Trimming cost V 0 bases and J 13 bases; bases outside gene matches: 10. The CDR3 extends over 16 amino acids. The CDR3 DNA is TGTGCCAGCAGCTTAGAATCAAGGGGACTAGCGGGGGGTCCTTACTTC. Protein sequence: CASSLESRGLAGGPYF. Based on the CDR3 plus reference TRBV11-2 and TRBJ2-7, the full variable domain is EAGVAQSPRYKIIEKRQSVAFWCNPISGHATLYWYQQILGQGPKLLIQFQNNGVVDDSQLPKDRFSAERLKGVDSTLKIQPAKLEDSAVYLCASSLESRGLAGGPYFGPGTRLTVT.

The V gene is TRBV18, the J gene TRBJ1-1; D is ambiguous. Trimming stripped 6 bases from V and 3 bases from J, with 11 bases between. The V gene's germline CDR1 is KGHSH and CDR2 LQKENI. The CDR3 length is 13 residues. The CDR3 nucleotides read TGTGCCAGCTCGGTTGGGAGGGACACTGAAGCTTTCTTT. Its translation is CASSVGRDTEAFF.

The chain joins TRBV23-1 to TRBJ2-7, with D perhaps matching TRBD1 (6 bases). TRBV23-1 is an open reading frame whose function is uncertain. The CDR3 totals 16 residues. Trimming pared 6 bases from V and 3 bases from J, leaving 21 bases between. In DNA form, the CDR3 reads TGCGCCAGCAGCCGCCGTTCAGGGGTTCGGAGCTACGAGCAGTACTTC. Its protein is CASSRRSGVRSYEQYF.

This chain joins TRBV5-6 and TRBJ2-7, with TRBD1 as a possible D gene (5 bases). Germline values: CDR1 SGHDT, CDR2 YYEEEE. The CDR3 covers 14 residues. The V and J ends lost 5 bases and 4 bases respectively, with 16 bases between them. CDR3 DNA: TGTGCCAGCAGACTGGACACCCATCGGTACGAGCAGTACTTC. Translating it yields CASRLDTHRYEQYF.

The rearrangement links TRBV3-1 (or the pseudogene TRBV3-2) to TRBJ2-1; D gene ambiguous. Germline V gives CDR1 LGHDT, CDR2 YNNKEL (reference sequence). This CDR3 has 16 amino acids. Trimming shortened V by 0 bases and J by 3 bases, and 12 bases separated the two germline ends. The CDR3 reads CASSQDQISFYNEQFF. CDR3 sequence (DNA): TGTGCCAGCAGCCAAGATCAGATTAGCTTCTACAATGAGCAGTTCTTC.

The chain combines TRBV5-1 with TRBJ1-4; 8 positions match TRBD1. CDR1 and CDR2 from the germline V gene are SGHRS and YFSETQ. Trimming cost V 4 bases and J 4 bases; bases outside gene matches: 3. The CDR3 is made up of 14 amino acids. The CDR3 spells CASSVTGVNEKLFF. CDR3 bases: TGCGCCAGCAGCGTGACAGGGGTTAATGAAAAACTGTTTTTT.

The chain carries TRBV5-1 and TRBJ2-1; TRBD2 matches at 8 bases. Per the germline V gene, CDR1 is SGHRS and CDR2 is YFSETQ. The ends lost 0 bases at V and 3 bases at J; junction bases unmatched: 8. This CDR3 comprises 17 residues. Here the CDR3 DNA reads TGCGCCAGCAGCTTGGCGGGGCGGGGGGATTTCTACAATGAGCAGTTCTTC. Translating it yields CASSLAGRGDFYNEQFF. Drawing the rest from reference TRBV5-1 and TRBJ2-1, the complete variable domain is KAGVTQTPRYLIKTRGQQVTLSCSPISGHRSVSWYQQTPGQGLQFLFEYFSETQRNKGNFPGRFSGRQFSNSRSEMNVSTLELGDSALYLCASSLAGRGDFYNEQFFGPGTRLTVL.

As regards this clone: Other DNA variants within this sample encode the same CDR3. The CDR3 loop reads CASSYPGSYEQYF. Written as DNA, the CDR3 is TGTGCCAGCAGTTACCCTGGTTCCTACGAGCAGTACTTC. The V and J genes are TRBV6-5 and TRBJ2-7; no reliable D call. Germline V lookup: CDR1 MNHEY, CDR2 SVGAGI. The CDR3 sequence is 13 residues long. V was cut by 2 bases and J by 1 base, with 6 bases left in between.

The V gene is TRBV2, the J gene TRBJ1-2; TRBD1 matches at 9 bases. With 6 bases clipped from V and 7 bases from J, the junction kept 15 bases outside the gene matches. Germline values: CDR1 SNHLY, CDR2 FYNNEI. The CDR3 consists of 16 residues. CDR3 in DNA: TGTGCCAGCAGCACCCCAAGGACAGGGGAAAGTTTTGGCTACACCTTC. It codes for CASSTPRTGESFGYTF.

The chain joins TRBV4-1 to TRBJ1-1; D perhaps matches TRBD1 (6 bases). V gave up 0 bases and J gave up 11 bases, with 16 bases separating them. The CDR3 consists of 14 residues. Germline V gene data show CDR1 as MGHRA and CDR2 as YSYEKL. The CDR3 reads CASSQEVIGGGAFF. The CDR3 nucleotides are TGCGCCAGCAGCCAAGAAGTGATAGGGGGAGGGGCTTTCTTT.

The sample holds one count of this clone. The rearrangement links TRBV9 to TRBJ2-1; unclear D gene. The CDR3 consists of 12 residues. Germline assignment: CDR1 SGDLS and CDR2 YYNGEE. Trimming pared 4 bases from V and 7 bases from J, leaving 9 bases between. The CDR3, as DNA: TGTGCCAGCAGCCTTCTCGATAATGAGCAGTTCTTC. Translation: CASSLLDNEQFF.

This chain joins TRBV19 and TRBJ2-7; D might be TRBD1 (5 bases). CDR1 is LNHDA and CDR2 is SQIVND in the germline V gene (reference sequence). The CDR3 covers 14 residues. Trimming took 1 base from V and 5 from J, leaving 12 bases between them. CDR3: CASSIGPPRDEQYF. In DNA, the CDR3 is TGTGCCAGTAGTATAGGTCCACCCAGGGACGAGCAGTACTTC.

The chain carries TRBV12-5 and TRBJ2-1; either TRBD1 or TRBD2 may supply D (5 bases each). V lost 3 bases and J 4 bases, leaving 13 bases between the germline ends. The CDR3 runs 15 residues. Germline assignment: CDR1 LGHNT and CDR2 FRNRAP. CDR3 coding DNA: TGTGCTAGTGGTTTAAACGGGGCCTATTACAATGAGCAGTTCTTC. As protein: CASGLNGAYYNEQFF. Full variable domain (rest looked up from reference TRBV12-5 and TRBJ2-1): DARVTQTPRHKVTEMGQEVTMRCQPILGHNTVFWYRQTMMQGLELLAYFRNRAPLDDSGMPKDRFSAEMPDATLATLKIQPSEPRDSAVYFCASGLNGAYYNEQFFGPGTRLTVL.

The rearrangement links TRBV9 to TRBJ2-3; no clear D gene. Germline CDR1 reads SGDLS; CDR2 reads YYNGEE. This CDR3 is built from 13 residues. V dropped 2 bases and J dropped 4 bases, with 8 bases sitting between them. CDR3 bases: TGTGCCAGCAGCGTCCGAGAAGCAGATACGCAGTATTTT. It is translated as CASSVREADTQYF.

The chain links TRBV10-3 to TRBJ1-1, with 7 bases that match TRBD1. CDR1 and CDR2 (germline): ENHRY, SYGVKD. CDR3 length: 15 residues. Trimming removed 5 bases from V and 2 bases from J; junction bases left unmatched: 8. CDR3 DNA: TGTGCCATCAGTACCTTGGACAGGTTTAACACTGAAGCTTTCTTT. Its translation is CAISTLDRFNTEAFF.

V is TRBV5-1 and J is TRBJ2-3; D possibly matches TRBD1 or TRBD2 (5 bases each). Germline loops: CDR1 SGHRS, CDR2 YFSETQ. The CDR3 extends over 15 amino acids. V was cut by 2 bases and J by 0 bases, with 10 bases left in between. The CDR3 DNA is TGCGCCAGCAGCTTCCTTGGGGGTAGCACAGATACGCAGTATTTT. Protein: CASSFLGGSTDTQYF.